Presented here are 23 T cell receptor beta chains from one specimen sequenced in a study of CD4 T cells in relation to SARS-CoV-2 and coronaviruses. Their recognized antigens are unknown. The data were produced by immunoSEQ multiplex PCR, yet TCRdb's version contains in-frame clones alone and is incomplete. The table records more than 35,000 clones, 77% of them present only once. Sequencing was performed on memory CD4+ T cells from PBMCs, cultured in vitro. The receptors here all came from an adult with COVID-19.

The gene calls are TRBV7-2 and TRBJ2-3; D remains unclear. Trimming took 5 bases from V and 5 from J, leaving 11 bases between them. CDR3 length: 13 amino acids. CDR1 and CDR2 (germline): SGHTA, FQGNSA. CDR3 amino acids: CASSGQARDTQYF. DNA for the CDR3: TGTGCCAGCAGCGGGCAGGCCCGAGATACGCAGTATTTT.

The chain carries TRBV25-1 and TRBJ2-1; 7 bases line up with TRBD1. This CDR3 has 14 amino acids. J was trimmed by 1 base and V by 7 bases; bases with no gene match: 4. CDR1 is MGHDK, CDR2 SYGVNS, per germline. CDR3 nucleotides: TGTGCCAGCACTCGACAGGGATCCTACAATGAGCAGTTCTTC. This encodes CASTRQGSYNEQFF.

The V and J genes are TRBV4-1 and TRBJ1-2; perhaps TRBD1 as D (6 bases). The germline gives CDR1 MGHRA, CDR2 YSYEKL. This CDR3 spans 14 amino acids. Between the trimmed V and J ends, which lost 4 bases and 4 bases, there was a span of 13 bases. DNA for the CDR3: TGCGCCAGCAGCCCCGGGCAAGGGGGCTATGGCTACACCTTC. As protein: CASSPGQGGYGYTF.

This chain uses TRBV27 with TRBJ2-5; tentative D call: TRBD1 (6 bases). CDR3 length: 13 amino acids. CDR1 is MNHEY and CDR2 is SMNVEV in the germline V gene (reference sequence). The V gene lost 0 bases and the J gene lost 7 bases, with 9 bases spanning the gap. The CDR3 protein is CASSLSGTTTQYF. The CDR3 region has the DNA TGTGCCAGCAGTTTATCGGGGACAACGACCCAGTACTTC.

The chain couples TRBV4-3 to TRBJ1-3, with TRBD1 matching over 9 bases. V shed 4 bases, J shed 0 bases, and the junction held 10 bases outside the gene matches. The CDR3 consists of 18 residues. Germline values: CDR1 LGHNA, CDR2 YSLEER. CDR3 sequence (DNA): TGCGCCAGCAGCCCAAGGCCTAACAGGGGGCTCTCTGGAAACACCATATATTTT. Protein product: CASSPRPNRGLSGNTIYF.

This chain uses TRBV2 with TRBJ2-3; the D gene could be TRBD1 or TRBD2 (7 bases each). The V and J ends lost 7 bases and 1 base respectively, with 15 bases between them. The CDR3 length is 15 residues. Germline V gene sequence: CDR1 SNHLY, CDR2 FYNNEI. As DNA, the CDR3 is TGTGCCAGCATCTCAGGGGGGGTAGGCACAGATACGCAGTATTTT. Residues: CASISGGVGTDTQYF.

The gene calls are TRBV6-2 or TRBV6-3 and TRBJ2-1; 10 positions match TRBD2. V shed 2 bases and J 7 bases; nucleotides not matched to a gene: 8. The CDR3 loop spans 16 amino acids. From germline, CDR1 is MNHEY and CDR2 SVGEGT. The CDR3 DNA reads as TGTGCCAGCAGTTACGTGGCTAGCGGGAGTTTGAATGAGCAGTTCTTC. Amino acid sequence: CASSYVASGSLNEQFF.

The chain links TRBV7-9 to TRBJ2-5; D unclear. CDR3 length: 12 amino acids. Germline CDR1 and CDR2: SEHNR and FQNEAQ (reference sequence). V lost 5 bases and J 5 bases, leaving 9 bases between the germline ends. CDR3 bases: TGTGCCAGCAGCCTAAGGTCGGAGACCCAGTACTTC. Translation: CASSLRSETQYF.

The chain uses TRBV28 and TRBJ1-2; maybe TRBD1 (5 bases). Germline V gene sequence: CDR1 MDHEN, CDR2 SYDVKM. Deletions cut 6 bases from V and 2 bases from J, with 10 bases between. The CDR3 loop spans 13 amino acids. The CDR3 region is CASSLTVNYGYTF. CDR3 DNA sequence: TGTGCCAGCAGCCTGACAGTCAACTATGGCTACACCTTC.

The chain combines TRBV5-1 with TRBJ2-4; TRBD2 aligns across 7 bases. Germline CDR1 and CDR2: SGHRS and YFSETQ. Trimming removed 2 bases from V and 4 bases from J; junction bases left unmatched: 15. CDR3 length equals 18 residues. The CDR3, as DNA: TGCGCCAGCAGCTTAATTCCGACGGGAGGACGCCCAAAAAACATTCAGTACTTC. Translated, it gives CASSLIPTGGRPKNIQYF.

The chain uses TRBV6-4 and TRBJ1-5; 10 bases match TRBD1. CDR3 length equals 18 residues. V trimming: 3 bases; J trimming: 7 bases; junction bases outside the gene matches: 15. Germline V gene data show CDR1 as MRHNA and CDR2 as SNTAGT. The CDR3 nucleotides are TGTGCCAGCAGTGATTCAGACAGGGGGCCCAGCCCTGAGCAGCCCCAGCATTTT. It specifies CASSDSDRGPSPEQPQHF.

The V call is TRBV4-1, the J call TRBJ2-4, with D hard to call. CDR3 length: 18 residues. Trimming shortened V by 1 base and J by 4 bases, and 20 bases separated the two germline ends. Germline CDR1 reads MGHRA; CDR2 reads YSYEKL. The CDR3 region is CASSQGRSYGRLKNIQYF. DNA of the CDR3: TGCGCCAGCAGCCAAGGTAGAAGCTACGGTAGGCTAAAAAACATTCAGTACTTC.

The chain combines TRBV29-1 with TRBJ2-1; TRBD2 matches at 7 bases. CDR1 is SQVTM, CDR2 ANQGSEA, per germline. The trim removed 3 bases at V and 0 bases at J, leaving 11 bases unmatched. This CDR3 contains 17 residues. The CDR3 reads CSVEPLTSASSYNEQFF. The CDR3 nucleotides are TGCAGCGTTGAGCCACTCACTAGCGCGAGCTCCTACAATGAGCAGTTCTTC.

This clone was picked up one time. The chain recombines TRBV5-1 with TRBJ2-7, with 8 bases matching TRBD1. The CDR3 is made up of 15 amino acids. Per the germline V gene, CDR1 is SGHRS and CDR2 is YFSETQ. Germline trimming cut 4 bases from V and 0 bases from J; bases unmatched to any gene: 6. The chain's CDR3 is CASSRTGSPSYEQYF. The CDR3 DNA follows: TGCGCCAGCAGCAGGACAGGGTCCCCCTCCTACGAGCAGTACTTC. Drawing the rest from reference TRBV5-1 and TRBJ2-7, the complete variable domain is KAGVTQTPRYLIKTRGQQVTLSCSPISGHRSVSWYQQTPGQGLQFLFEYFSETQRNKGNFPGRFSGRQFSNSRSEMNVSTLELGDSALYLCASSRTGSPSYEQYFGPGTRLTVT.

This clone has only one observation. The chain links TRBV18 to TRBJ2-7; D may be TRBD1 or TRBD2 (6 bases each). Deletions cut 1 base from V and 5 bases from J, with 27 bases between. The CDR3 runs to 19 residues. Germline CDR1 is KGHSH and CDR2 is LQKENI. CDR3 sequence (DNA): TGTGCCAGCTCACCACTTCTTTTTCTGCCGGGGTCGGGGGCCGACGAGCAGTACTTC. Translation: CASSPLLFLPGSGADEQYF.

This CDR3 reads CASSEFVAGVGETQYF. Written as DNA, the CDR3 is TGTGCCAGCAGTGAATTTGTAGCGGGAGTAGGTGAGACCCAGTACTTC. This chain links TRBV25-1 with TRBJ2-5; 9 nucleotides agree with TRBD2. The CDR3 length is 16 residues. Germline V lookup: CDR1 MGHDK, CDR2 SYGVNS. Trimming at V came to 1 base and at J to 5 bases, leaving 8 bases not matched to a gene.

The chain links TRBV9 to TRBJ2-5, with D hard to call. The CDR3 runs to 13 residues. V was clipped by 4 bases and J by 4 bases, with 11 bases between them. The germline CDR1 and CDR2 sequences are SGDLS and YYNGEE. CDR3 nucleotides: TGTGCCAGCAGCCCCCAGAGTGGAGAGACCCAGTACTTC. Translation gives CASSPQSGETQYF.

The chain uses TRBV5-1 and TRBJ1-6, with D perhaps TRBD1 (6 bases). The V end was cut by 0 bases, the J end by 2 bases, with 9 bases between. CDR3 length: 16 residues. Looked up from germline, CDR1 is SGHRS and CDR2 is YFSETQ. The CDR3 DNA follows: TGCGCCAGCAGCTTGGCAGGGGTAACCTATAATTCACCCCTCCACTTT. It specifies CASSLAGVTYNSPLHF.

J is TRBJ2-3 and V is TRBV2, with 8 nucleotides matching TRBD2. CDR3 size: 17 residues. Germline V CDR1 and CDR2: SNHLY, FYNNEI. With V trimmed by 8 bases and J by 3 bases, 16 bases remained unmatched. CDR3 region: CASSFRRAGEGTDTQYF. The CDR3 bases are TGTGCCAGCTCATTTAGACGAGCGGGAGAGGGGACAGATACGCAGTATTTT. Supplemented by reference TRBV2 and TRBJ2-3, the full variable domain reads EPEVTQTPSHQVTQMGQEVILRCVPISNHLYFYWYRQILGQKVEFLVSFYNNEISEKSEIFDDQFSVERPDGSNFTLKIRSTKLEDSAMYFCASSFRRAGEGTDTQYFGPGTRLTVL.

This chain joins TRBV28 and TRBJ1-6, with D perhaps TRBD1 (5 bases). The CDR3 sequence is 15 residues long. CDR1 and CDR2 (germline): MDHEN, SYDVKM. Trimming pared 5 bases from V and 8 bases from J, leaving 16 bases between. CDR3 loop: CASSLRGVGYSPLHF. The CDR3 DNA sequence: TGTGCCAGCAGTCTTCGAGGGGTGGGATATTCACCCCTCCACTTT.

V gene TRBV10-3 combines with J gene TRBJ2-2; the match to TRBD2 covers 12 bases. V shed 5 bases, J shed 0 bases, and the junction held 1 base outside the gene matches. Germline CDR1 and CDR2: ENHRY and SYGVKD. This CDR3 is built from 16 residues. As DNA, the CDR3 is TGTGCCATCAGTCTAGCGGGAGGGACGAACACCGGGGAGCTGTTTTTT. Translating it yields CAISLAGGTNTGELFF.

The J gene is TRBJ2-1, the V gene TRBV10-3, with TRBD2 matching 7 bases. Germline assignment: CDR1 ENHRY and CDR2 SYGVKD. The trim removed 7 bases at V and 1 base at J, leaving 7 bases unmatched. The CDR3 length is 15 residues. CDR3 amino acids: CAINAGVPSYNEQFF. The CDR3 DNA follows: TGTGCCATCAACGCGGGAGTTCCATCCTACAATGAGCAGTTCTTC.

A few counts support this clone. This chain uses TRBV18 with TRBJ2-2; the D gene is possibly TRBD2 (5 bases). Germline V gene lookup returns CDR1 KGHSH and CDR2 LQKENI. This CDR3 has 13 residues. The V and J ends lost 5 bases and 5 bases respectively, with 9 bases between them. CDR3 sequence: CASSGRRTGELFF. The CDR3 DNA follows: TGTGCCAGCTCAGGGAGACGAACCGGGGAGCTGTTTTTT.